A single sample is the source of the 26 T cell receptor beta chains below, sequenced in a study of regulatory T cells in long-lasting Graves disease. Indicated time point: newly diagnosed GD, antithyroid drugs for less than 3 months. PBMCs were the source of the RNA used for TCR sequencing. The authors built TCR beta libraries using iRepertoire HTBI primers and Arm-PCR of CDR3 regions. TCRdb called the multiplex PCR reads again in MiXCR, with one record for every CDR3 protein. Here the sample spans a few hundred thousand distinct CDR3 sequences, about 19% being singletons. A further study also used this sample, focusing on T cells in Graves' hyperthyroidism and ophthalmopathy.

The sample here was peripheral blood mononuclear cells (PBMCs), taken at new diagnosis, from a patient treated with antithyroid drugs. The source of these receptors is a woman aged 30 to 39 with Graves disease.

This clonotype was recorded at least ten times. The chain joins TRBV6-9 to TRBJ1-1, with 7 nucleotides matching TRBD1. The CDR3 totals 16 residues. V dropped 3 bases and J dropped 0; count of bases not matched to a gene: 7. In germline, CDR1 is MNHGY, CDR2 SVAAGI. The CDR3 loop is CASSYSQGTLNTEAFF. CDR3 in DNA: TGTGCCAGCAGTTACTCACAGGGGACGTTGAACACTGAAGCTTTCTTT.

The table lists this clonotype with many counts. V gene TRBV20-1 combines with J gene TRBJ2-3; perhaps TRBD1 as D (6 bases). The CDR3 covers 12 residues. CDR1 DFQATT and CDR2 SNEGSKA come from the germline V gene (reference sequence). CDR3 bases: TGCAGCGGGACATCAAGGGCAGATACGCAGTATTTT. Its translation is CSGTSRADTQYF.

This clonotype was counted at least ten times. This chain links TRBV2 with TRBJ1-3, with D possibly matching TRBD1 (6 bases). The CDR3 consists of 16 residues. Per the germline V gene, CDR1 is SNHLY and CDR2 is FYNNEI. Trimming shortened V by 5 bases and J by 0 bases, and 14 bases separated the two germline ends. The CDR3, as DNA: TGTGCCAGCAGTTGGGGGGGGGGCTACTCTGGAAACACCATATATTTT. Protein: CASSWGGGYSGNTIYF.

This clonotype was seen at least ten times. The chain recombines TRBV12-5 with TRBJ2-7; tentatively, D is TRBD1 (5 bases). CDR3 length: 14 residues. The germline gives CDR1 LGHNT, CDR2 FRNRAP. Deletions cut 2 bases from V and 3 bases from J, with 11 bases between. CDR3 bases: TGTGCTAGTGGTTTGCAGGGAAGAATCTACGAGCAGTACTTC. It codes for CASGLQGRIYEQYF.

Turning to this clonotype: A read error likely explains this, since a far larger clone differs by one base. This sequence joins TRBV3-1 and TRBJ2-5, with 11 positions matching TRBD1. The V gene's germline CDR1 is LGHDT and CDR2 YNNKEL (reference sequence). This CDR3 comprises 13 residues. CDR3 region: CDSSWDRGETQYF. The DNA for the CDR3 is TGTGACAGCAGCTGGGACAGGGGGGAGACCCAGTACTTC.

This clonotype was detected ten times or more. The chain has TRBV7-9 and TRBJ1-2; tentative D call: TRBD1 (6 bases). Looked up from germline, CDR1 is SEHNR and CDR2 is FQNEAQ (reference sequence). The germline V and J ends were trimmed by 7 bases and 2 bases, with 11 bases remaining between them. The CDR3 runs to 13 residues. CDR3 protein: CASTPTGNYGYTF. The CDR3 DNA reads TGTGCCAGCACCCCGACAGGCAACTATGGCTACACCTTC.

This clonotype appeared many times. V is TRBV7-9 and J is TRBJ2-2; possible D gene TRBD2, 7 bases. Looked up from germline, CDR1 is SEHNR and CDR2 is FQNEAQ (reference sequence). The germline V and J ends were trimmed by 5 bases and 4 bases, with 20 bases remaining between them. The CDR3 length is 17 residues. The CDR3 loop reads CASSRLGGGASTGELFF. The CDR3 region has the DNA TGTGCCAGCAGCCGCCTTGGGGGGGGCGCGAGCACCGGGGAGCTGTTTTTT.

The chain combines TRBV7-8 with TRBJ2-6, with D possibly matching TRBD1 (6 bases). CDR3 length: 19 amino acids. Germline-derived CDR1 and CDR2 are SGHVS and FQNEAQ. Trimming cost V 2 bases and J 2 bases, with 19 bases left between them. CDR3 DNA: TGTGCCAGCAGCTTAAAACCCACAGGGTTGAGGGCTGGGGCCAACGTCCTGACTTTC. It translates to CASSLKPTGLRAGANVLTF.

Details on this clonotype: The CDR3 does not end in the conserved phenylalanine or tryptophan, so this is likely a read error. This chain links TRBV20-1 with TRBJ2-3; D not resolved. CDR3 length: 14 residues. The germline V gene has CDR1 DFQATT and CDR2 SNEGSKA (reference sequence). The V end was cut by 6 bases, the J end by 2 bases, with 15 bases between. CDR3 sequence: CSAQGSTPTDTQYC. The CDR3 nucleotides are TGCAGTGCCCAAGGATCCACACCCACAGATACGCAGTATTGT.

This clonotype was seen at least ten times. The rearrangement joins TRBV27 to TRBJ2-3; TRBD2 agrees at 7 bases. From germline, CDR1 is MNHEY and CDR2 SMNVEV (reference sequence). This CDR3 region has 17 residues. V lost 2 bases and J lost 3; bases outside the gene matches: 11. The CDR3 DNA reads TGTGCCAGCAGTTTACAAATTTGGGGCGGGGGAACAGATACGCAGTATTTT. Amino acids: CASSLQIWGGGTDTQYF.

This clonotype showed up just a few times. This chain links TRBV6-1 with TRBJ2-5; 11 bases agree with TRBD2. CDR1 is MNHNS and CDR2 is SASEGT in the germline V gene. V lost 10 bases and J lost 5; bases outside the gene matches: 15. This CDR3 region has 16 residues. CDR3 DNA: TGTGCCACTCAGACGGCCCTAGCGGGAGGTAGGGAGACCCAGTACTTC. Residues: CATQTALAGGRETQYF.

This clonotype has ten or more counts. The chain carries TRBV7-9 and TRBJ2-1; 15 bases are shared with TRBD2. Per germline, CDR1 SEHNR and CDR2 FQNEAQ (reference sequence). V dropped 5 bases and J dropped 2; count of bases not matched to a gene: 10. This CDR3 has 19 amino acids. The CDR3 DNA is TGTGCCAGCAGCCCAGGACTAGCGGGGGGGCACCCGACCTACAATGAGCAGTTCTTC. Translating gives CASSPGLAGGHPTYNEQFF.

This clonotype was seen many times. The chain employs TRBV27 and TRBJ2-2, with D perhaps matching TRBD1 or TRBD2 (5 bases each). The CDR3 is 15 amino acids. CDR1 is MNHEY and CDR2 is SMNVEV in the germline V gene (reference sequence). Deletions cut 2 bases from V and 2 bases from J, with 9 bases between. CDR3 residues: CASSLMGTNTGELFF. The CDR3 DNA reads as TGTGCCAGCAGTTTAATGGGGACCAACACCGGGGAGCTGTTTTTT.

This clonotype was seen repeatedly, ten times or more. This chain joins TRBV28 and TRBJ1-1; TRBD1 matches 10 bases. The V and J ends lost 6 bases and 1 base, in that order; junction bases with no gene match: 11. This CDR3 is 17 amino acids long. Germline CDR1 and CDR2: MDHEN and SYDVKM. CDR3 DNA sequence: TGTGCCAGCAGGCCGACAGGGGGCGGCTCAAGGAACACTGAAGCTTTCTTT. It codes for CASRPTGGGSRNTEAFF.

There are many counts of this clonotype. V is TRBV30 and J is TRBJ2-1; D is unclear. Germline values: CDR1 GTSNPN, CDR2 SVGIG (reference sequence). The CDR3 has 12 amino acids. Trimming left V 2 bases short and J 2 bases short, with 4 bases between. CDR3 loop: CAWSRAYNEQFF. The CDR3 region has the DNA TGTGCCTGGAGTCGGGCCTACAATGAGCAGTTCTTC.

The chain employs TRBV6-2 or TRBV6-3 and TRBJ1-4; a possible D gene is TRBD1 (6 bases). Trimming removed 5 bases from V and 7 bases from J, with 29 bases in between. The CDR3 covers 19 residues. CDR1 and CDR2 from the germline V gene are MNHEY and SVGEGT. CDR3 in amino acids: CASSEGVARTGGPSEKLFF. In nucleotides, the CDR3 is TGTGCCAGCAGTGAAGGGGTAGCTCGGACCGGGGGGCCGAGTGAAAAACTGTTTTTT.

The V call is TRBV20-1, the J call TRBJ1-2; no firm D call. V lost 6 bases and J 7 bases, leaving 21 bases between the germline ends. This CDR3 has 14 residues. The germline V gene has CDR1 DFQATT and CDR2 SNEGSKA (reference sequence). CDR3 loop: CSAVVSGEGAGYTF. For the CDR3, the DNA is TGCAGTGCCGTCGTCAGTGGGGAAGGTGCTGGCTACACCTTC.

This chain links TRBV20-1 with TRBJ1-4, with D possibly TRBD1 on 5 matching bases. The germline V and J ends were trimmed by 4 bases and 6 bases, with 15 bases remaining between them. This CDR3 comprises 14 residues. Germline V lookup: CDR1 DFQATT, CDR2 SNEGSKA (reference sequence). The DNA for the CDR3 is TGCAGTGCTATAGTCTGGGGGAGGGATGAAAAACTGTTTTTT. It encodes CSAIVWGRDEKLFF.

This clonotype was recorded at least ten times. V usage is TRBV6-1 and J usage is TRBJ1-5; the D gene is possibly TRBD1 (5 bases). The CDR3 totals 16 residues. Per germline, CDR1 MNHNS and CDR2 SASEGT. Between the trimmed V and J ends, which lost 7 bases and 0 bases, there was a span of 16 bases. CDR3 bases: TGTGCCAGCAACACCGGGGGACGGTTTAGCAATCAGCCCCAGCATTTT. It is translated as CASNTGGRFSNQPQHF.

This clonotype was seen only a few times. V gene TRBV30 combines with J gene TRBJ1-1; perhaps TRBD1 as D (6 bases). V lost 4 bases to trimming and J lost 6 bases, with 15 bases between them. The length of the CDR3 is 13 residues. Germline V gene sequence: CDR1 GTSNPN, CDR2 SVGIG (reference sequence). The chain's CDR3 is CAWIRTEGAEAFF. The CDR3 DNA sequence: TGTGCCTGGATCAGAACAGAGGGGGCTGAAGCTTTCTTT.

CDR3 DNA sequence: TGTGCCAGCAGCCACGAGGGGGTCGGTGAGCAGTTCTTC. Translation: CASSHEGVGEQFF. The rearrangement links TRBV7-9 to TRBJ2-1, with a tentative D call TRBD1 (6 bases). V lost 5 bases, J lost 9 bases, and 14 bases lay in between. There are 13 residues in the CDR3. Germline CDR1 SEHNR, CDR2 FQNEAQ (reference sequence).

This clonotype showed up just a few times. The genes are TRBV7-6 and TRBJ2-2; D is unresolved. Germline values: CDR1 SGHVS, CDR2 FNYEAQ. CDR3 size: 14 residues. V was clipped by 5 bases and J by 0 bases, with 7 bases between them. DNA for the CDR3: TGTGCCAGCAGCCGCCAGCCGAACACCGGGGAGCTGTTTTTT. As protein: CASSRQPNTGELFF.

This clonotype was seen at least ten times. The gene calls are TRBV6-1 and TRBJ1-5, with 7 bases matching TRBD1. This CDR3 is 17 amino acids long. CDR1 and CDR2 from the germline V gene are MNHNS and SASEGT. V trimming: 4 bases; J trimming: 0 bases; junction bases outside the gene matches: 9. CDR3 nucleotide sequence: TGTGCCAGCAGTGGACAGGGCCGGAGGGATAGCAATCAGCCCCAGCATTTT. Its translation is CASSGQGRRDSNQPQHF.

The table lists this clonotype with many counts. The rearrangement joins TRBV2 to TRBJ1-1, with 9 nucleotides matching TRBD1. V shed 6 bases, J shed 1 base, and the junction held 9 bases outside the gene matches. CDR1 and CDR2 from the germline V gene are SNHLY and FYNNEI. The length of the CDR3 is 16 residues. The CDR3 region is CASSLQGTGRNTEAFF. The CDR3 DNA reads TGTGCCAGCAGCTTACAGGGGACAGGGAGGAACACTGAAGCTTTCTTT.

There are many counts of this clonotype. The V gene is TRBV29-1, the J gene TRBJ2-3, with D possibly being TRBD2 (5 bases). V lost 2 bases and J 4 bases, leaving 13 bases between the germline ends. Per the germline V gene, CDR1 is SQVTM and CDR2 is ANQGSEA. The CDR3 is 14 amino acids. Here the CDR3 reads CSVEYKLEADTQYF. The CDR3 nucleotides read TGCAGCGTTGAATATAAACTAGAAGCAGATACGCAGTATTTT.

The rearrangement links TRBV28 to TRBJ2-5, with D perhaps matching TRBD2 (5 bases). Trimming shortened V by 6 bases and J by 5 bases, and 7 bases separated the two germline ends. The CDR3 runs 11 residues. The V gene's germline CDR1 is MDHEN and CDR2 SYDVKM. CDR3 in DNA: TGTGCCAGCAGAACGGGGGAGACCCAGTACTTC. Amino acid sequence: CASRTGETQYF.